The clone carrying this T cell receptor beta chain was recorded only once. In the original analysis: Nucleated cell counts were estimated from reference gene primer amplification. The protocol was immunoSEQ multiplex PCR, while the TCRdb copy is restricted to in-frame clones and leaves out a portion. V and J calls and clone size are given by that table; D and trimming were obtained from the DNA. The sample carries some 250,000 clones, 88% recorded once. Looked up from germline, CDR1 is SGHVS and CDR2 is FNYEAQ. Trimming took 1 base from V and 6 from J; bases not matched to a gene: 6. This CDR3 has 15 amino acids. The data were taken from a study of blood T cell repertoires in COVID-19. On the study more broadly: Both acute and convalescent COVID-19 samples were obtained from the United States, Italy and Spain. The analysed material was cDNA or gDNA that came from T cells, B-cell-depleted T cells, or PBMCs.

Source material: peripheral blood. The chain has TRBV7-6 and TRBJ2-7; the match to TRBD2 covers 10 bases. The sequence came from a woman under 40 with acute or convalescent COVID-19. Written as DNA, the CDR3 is TGTGCCAGCAGCTTAGTAAGCGGGAGGGCTCCCGAGCAGTACTTC. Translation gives CASSLVSGRAPEQYF.